Below, 19 T cell receptor beta chains from the same sample are listed, as sequenced in a study of blood T cell repertoires in COVID-19. The data were produced by immunoSEQ multiplex PCR, yet TCRdb's version contains in-frame clones alone and is incomplete. This table has 350,000 to 450,000 clones, around nine tenths appearing once. The specimen was PBMCs or T cells enriched from blood (not recorded which). The source is a young woman who had recovered from COVID-19.

The chain links TRBV5-6 to TRBJ1-5, with no clear D. CDR3 length: 15 residues. Germline CDR1 SGHDT, CDR2 YYEEEE. Trimming removed 2 bases from V and 0 bases from J, with 9 bases in between. CDR3 in DNA: TGTGCCAGCAGCTTTGGGAGCCCTAGCAATCAGCCCCAGCATTTT. This codes for CASSFGSPSNQPQHF.

This chain links TRBV7-9 with TRBJ2-2; D perhaps matches TRBD1 (6 bases). This CDR3 has 18 amino acids. The V end was cut by 4 bases, the J end by 0 bases, with 18 bases between. The germline V gene encodes CDR1 SEHNR and CDR2 FQNEAQ (reference sequence). DNA of the CDR3: TGTGCCAGCAGCTCCAGCCCGGGACGGACAGCGAACACCGGGGAGCTGTTTTTT. This sequence encodes CASSSSPGRTANTGELFF. The complete variable domain, with remaining parts taken from reference TRBV7-9 and TRBJ2-2, reads DTGVSQNPRHKITKRGQNVTFRCDPISEHNRLYWYRQTLGQGPEFLTYFQNEAQLEKSRLLSDRFSAERPKGSFSTLEIQRTEQGDSAMYLCASSSSPGRTANTGELFFGEGSRLTVL.

The chain links TRBV5-6 to TRBJ2-3, with 12 nucleotides matching TRBD2. The CDR3 totals 16 residues. Germline assignment: CDR1 SGHDT and CDR2 YYEEEE. The V gene end was trimmed by 4 bases and the J gene end by 2 bases; junction bases not matched to a gene: 5. CDR3 DNA sequence: TGTGCCAGCAGCGGACTAGCGGGGCACACCACAGATACGCAGTATTTT. Translating gives CASSGLAGHTTDTQYF.

This clone was seen a single time. This rearrangement joins TRBV5-1 to TRBJ1-4; D gene ambiguous. The length of the CDR3 is 16 residues. Per germline, CDR1 SGHRS and CDR2 YFSETQ. V was pared by 3 bases and J by 0 bases, with 12 bases between. CDR3 coding DNA: TGCGCCAGCAGCTACGTGGGGAGTACAACTAATGAAAAACTGTTTTTT. Translation gives CASSYVGSTTNEKLFF.

The J gene is TRBJ1-3, the V gene TRBV30, with D uncertain. CDR1 is GTSNPN and CDR2 is SVGIG in the germline V gene (reference sequence). Trimming removed 5 bases from V and 0 bases from J, with 5 bases in between. The CDR3 extends over 12 amino acids. The CDR3 DNA follows: TGTGCCTGGTTTCACTCTGGAAACACCATATATTTT. This encodes CAWFHSGNTIYF. The variable domain in full, with the rest retrieved from reference TRBV30 and TRBJ1-3, is SQTIHQWPATLVQPVGSPLSLECTVEGTSNPNLYWYRQAAGRGLQLLFYSVGIGQISSEVPQNLSASRPQDRQFILSSKKLLLSDSGFYLCAWFHSGNTIYFGEGSWLTVV.

This chain connects TRBV7-3 to TRBJ1-1; 8 bases map to TRBD1. V lost 5 bases to trimming and J lost 0 bases; unmatched junction nucleotides: 8. Germline CDR1 reads SGHTA; CDR2 reads FQGTGA. The CDR3 spans 16 residues. CDR3 loop: CASSPDRAGMNTEAFF. CDR3 nucleotides: TGTGCCAGCAGCCCGGACAGGGCGGGGATGAACACTGAAGCTTTCTTT.

The chain has TRBV3-1 (or the pseudogene TRBV3-2) and TRBJ2-3; 9 positions agree with TRBD1. V lost 2 bases and J lost 4; bases outside the gene matches: 7. CDR3 length: 16 amino acids. Germline V gene sequence: CDR1 LGHDT, CDR2 YNNKEL (reference sequence). The CDR3 region has the DNA TGTGCCAGCAGCCAATTTTCACAGGGGGCATCAGATACGCAGTATTTT. This gives the protein CASSQFSQGASDTQYF.

The chain combines TRBV28 with TRBJ1-1; D gene uncertain. The CDR3 is 16 residues long. The germline V and J ends were trimmed by 1 base and 0 bases, with 12 bases remaining between them. Germline CDR1 reads MDHEN; CDR2 reads SYDVKM. The CDR3 DNA follows: TGTGCCAGCAGTTTATTGGGGAGACCCATGAACACTGAAGCTTTCTTT. Translation gives CASSLLGRPMNTEAFF.

Points on this clone: Germline is not matched at one junction end, which may reflect a read error. This chain links TRBV7-7 with TRBJ2-2, with D possibly TRBD1 on 5 matching bases. CDR1 and CDR2 (germline): SSHAT, FNYEAQ (reference sequence). This CDR3 region has 15 residues. CDR3: CASSLAPKGTGELFF. The CDR3 DNA reads TGTGCTAGCAGCTTAGCTCCCAAGGGGACCGGGGAGCTGTTTTTT.

The J gene is TRBJ1-1, the V gene TRBV28, with a tentative D call TRBD1 (5 bases). The CDR3 totals 14 residues. V lost 3 bases, J lost 3 bases, and 11 bases lay in between. CDR1 is MDHEN and CDR2 is SYDVKM in the germline V gene. The CDR3 nucleotides read TGTGCCAGCAGTTTGGCCCCAGGGTACACTGAAGCTTTCTTT. Protein sequence: CASSLAPGYTEAFF.

The rearrangement uses TRBV9 and TRBJ2-1, with D unclear. The germline V gene has CDR1 SGDLS and CDR2 YYNGEE. The V gene lost 2 bases and the J gene lost 5 bases, with 14 bases spanning the gap. The CDR3 spans 15 residues. The CDR3 bases are TGTGCCAGCAGCGTCGAACTATACGAACACAATGAGCAGTTCTTC. It yields the protein CASSVELYEHNEQFF.

The V and J genes are TRBV28 and TRBJ1-1; D might be TRBD1 (5 bases). The CDR3 runs 14 residues. Per germline, CDR1 MDHEN and CDR2 SYDVKM. V gave up 7 bases and J gave up 3 bases, with 15 bases separating them. CDR3 sequence reads: CASTLGGRYTEAFF. CDR3 nucleotide sequence: TGTGCCAGCACCCTCGGGGGGAGATACACTGAAGCTTTCTTT.

The J gene is TRBJ2-2, the V gene TRBV19; tentatively, D is TRBD2 (5 bases). The germline gives CDR1 LNHDA, CDR2 SQIVND (reference sequence). The V gene lost 6 bases and the J gene lost 1 base, with 12 bases spanning the gap. CDR3 length equals 15 residues. The CDR3: CASRDGKGNTGELFF. The DNA of the CDR3 is TGTGCCAGTAGAGACGGGAAGGGGAACACCGGGGAGCTGTTTTTT.

The chain joins TRBV28 to TRBJ1-5, with D tentatively TRBD1 (5 bases). The CDR3 extends over 15 amino acids. Germline V lookup: CDR1 MDHEN, CDR2 SYDVKM. Deletions cut 6 bases from V and 7 bases from J, with 19 bases between. The CDR3 DNA reads TGTGCCAGCAGCCTACGGGGGGTAGTAGGCCAGCCCCAGCATTTT. Its protein product is CASSLRGVVGQPQHF. Looking up the rest from reference TRBV28 and TRBJ1-5 gives the full variable domain: DVKVTQSSRYLVKRTGEKVFLECVQDMDHENMFWYRQDPGLGLRLIYFSYDVKMKEKGDIPEGYSVSREKKERFSLILESASTNQTSMYLCASSLRGVVGQPQHFGDGTRLSIL.

The CDR3 bases are TGCGCCAGCAGTCGGGACACCCCCTACGAGCAGTACTTC. Amino acid sequence: CASSRDTPYEQYF. This chain links TRBV5-1 with TRBJ2-7, with a possible D match to TRBD1 (6 bases). V gave up 5 bases and J gave up 2 bases, with 11 bases separating them. This CDR3 comprises 13 residues. Germline CDR1 SGHRS, CDR2 YFSETQ. Full variable domain (outside the CDR3, taken from reference TRBV5-1 and TRBJ2-7): KAGVTQTPRYLIKTRGQQVTLSCSPISGHRSVSWYQQTPGQGLQFLFEYFSETQRNKGNFPGRFSGRQFSNSRSEMNVSTLELGDSALYLCASSRDTPYEQYFGPGTRLTVT.

The chain links TRBV6-1 to TRBJ1-2; unclear D gene. Deletions cut 3 bases from V and 2 bases from J, with 4 bases between. This CDR3 is built from 12 residues. Germline CDR1 and CDR2: MNHNS and SASEGT. The CDR3 loop reads CASSDLNYGYTF. The CDR3 DNA sequence: TGTGCCAGCAGTGATCTGAACTATGGCTACACCTTC.

This clone was detected a few times. Additional DNA sequences in this sample encode the identical CDR3. The rearrangement links TRBV2 to TRBJ1-1; D gene unclear. Germline assignment: CDR1 SNHLY and CDR2 FYNNEI. The length of the CDR3 is 13 residues. V shed 7 bases and J shed 1 base, with 10 bases lying between them. The CDR3 spells CASTRQENTEAFF. Here the CDR3 DNA reads TGTGCCAGCACAAGGCAGGAGAACACTGAAGCTTTCTTT.

The chain is built from TRBV11-1 and TRBJ2-5; 9 bases align to TRBD1. The CDR3 totals 16 residues. CDR1 and CDR2 from the germline V gene are SGHAT and FQDESV (reference sequence). V trimming: 11 bases; J trimming: 4 bases; junction bases outside the gene matches: 17. The CDR3 protein is CASRGTGQGMGETQYF. The CDR3 DNA reads TGTGCCTCCAGGGGGACGGGACAGGGCATGGGAGAGACCCAGTACTTC.

This chain links TRBV5-4 with TRBJ1-6; tentative D call: TRBD1 (6 bases). V was trimmed by 4 bases and J by 9 bases, leaving 17 bases between them. Germline CDR1 reads SGHNT; CDR2 reads YYREEE (reference sequence). CDR3 length: 15 residues. In DNA, the CDR3 is TGTGCCAGCAGCGTAAACAGGGAATTGGGTTCACCCCTCCACTTT. Its protein is CASSVNRELGSPLHF.